Reported below is one T cell receptor (beta chain). The antigen is undetermined. This sample is part of a study of T cell repertoires in cytomegalovirus infection. Study context: Indications of both CMV infection and matching HLA type were provided by public TCR beta signatures.

Study observations and caveats: Totalled public TCR beta family frequency picked out people who carried CMV plus the relevant HLA. The response measured ex vivo was dominated by TCR beta clonotypes (HLA-C-restricted and CMV-specific).

TCRdb reprocessed the reads via MiXCR and lists one record per CDR3 protein. The sample carries roughly 500,000 distinct CDR3 sequences, roughly a third recorded once. Trimming took 5 bases from V and 4 from J, leaving 11 bases between them. The CDR3 is 14 amino acids. The J gene is TRBJ2-2, the V gene TRBV12-3 or TRBV12-4; no firm D call. The sequence was obtained from a human donor in good health (CMV status not recorded). Some clones in this sample may be carry-over from other donors' samples. The specimen was cultured PBMCs, collected from culture after CMV antigen stimulation. CDR3 nucleotides: TGTGCCAGCAGTCTTATGGTTTCCACCGGGGAGCTGTTTTTT. It specifies CASSLMVSTGELFF.